This T cell receptor beta chain is drawn from a study of blood T cell repertoires in COVID-19. The CDR3 contains 13 residues. Between the trimmed V and J ends, which lost 6 bases and 0 bases, there was a span of 7 bases. Germline CDR1 KGHDR, CDR2 SFDVKD. Assay: immunoSEQ multiplex PCR; the TCRdb copy retains only in-frame clones and omits some. Of 81,000 or so clones in the sample, 75% to 90% are singletons; the top ten hold more than 10%. The genes are TRBV24-1 and TRBJ1-1; a possible D gene is TRBD1 (6 bases). The sample consisted of peripheral blood. This clonotype was sampled from a man between 65 and 85 years old with active or convalescent COVID-19. The CDR3 loop is CATSTGLNTEAFF. In DNA form, the CDR3 reads TGTGCCACCAGTACAGGGTTGAACACTGAAGCTTTCTTT.